The 22 T cell receptor beta chains listed next were all sequenced from one sample in a study of T-cell reconstitution after alpha-beta-depleted transplantation in children (dated by TCRdb to about 2016). Library prep was done by PCR. TCRdb records Illumina HiSeq 2500 as the sequencer. Molecular barcoding was employed in the preparation of TCR libraries, with unique molecular identifiers being used to normalize TCRbeta repertoire quantification. TCRdb took the public reads, trimmed them with fastp at Q25, ran MiXCR for clone calling and kept in-frame beta chains. Each record represents a unique CDR3 protein, reported with the most common genes and DNA among its rows. The sample has around 580,000 distinct CDR3 sequences on record, 25% to 30% of them singletons. In total, the top ten clones hold 36% of the sample. The treatment or condition label corresponds to: allogeneic hematopoietic cell transplantation with graft depleted of TCRalphabeta T cells and CD19 B cells.

Sequencing was performed on PBMCs, taken before TCRalphabeta/CD19-depleted stem cell transplant. All receptors come from a boy under two years old with Wiskott-Aldrich syndrome, due to receive a stem cell transplant.

This clonotype was observed a few times. The chain links TRBV3-1 to TRBJ2-1; the match to TRBD2 covers 8 bases. The trim removed 3 bases at V and 0 bases at J, leaving 7 bases unmatched. The germline V gene encodes CDR1 LGHDT and CDR2 YNNKEL (reference sequence). CDR3 size: 17 residues. The DNA of the CDR3 is TGTGCCAGCAGCCAGGTAGCGGGACGAAGCTCCTACAATGAGCAGTTCTTC. Protein product: CASSQVAGRSSYNEQFF.

The chain couples TRBV7-9 to TRBJ1-4, with D uncertain. The V gene's germline CDR1 is SEHNR and CDR2 FQNEAQ (reference sequence). V lost 1 base and J lost 7, with 16 bases in between. The CDR3 covers 16 residues. In DNA, the CDR3 is TGTGCCAGCAGCTTAGTGGGCTTATATACGGCTGAAAAACTGTTTTTT. Amino acids: CASSLVGLYTAEKLFF.

In its sample, this clonotype was seen a few times. The rearrangement uses TRBV10-3 and TRBJ2-7, with D tentatively TRBD2 (6 bases). The CDR3 sequence is 13 residues long. Germline CDR1 reads ENHRY; CDR2 reads SYGVKD. Trimming stripped 6 bases from V and 3 bases from J, with 12 bases between. The CDR3 here is CAIRRAGFYEQYF. The CDR3 bases are TGTGCCATCAGGCGAGCGGGCTTCTACGAGCAGTACTTC.

This clonotype appeared a few times. The chain is built from TRBV20-1 and TRBJ1-5; D perhaps matches TRBD1 (6 bases). Germline CDR1 DFQATT, CDR2 SNEGSKA (reference sequence). V shed 5 bases and J shed 7 bases, with 12 bases lying between them. CDR3 length: 12 amino acids. CDR3 sequence: CSAEDRTQPQHF. The DNA for the CDR3 is TGCAGTGCTGAAGACAGGACACAGCCCCAGCATTTT.

J is TRBJ2-5 and V is TRBV12-3 or TRBV12-4; D possibly corresponds to TRBD2 (5 bases). The CDR3 length is 14 residues. V was trimmed by 6 bases and J by 4 bases, leaving 15 bases between them. The CDR3 DNA follows: TGTGCCAGCAGGCCTCGACTACGTGGAGAGACCCAGTACTTC. Protein: CASRPRLRGETQYF.

The sample holds a few counts of this clonotype. This chain connects TRBV10-3 to TRBJ1-1; D remains ambiguous. The V and J ends lost 11 bases and 0 bases respectively, with 13 bases between them. There are 13 residues in the CDR3. Germline loops: CDR1 ENHRY, CDR2 SYGVKD. CDR3 sequence reads: CAVADGLNTEAFF. The CDR3 nucleotides read TGTGCCGTCGCGGACGGACTGAACACTGAAGCTTTCTTT.

This chain links TRBV21-1 with TRBJ2-3. TRBV21-1 is a recognized pseudogene. This CDR3 comprises 16 residues. This CDR3 reads CASSKSIGSSTDTQYF. The CDR3 coding sequence is TGTGCCAGCAGCAAATCAATTGGCTCTAGCACAGATACGCAGTATTTT.

This clonotype was detected a few times. V gene TRBV5-1 combines with J gene TRBJ2-1; 7 bases are shared with TRBD1. This CDR3 is built from 15 residues. CDR1 and CDR2 (germline): SGHRS, YFSETQ. V dropped 0 bases and J dropped 6; count of bases not matched to a gene: 6. CDR3 sequence: CASSLETGYPNEQFF. The CDR3 DNA reads TGCGCCAGCAGCTTGGAGACAGGGTATCCCAATGAGCAGTTCTTC.

V and J are TRBV9 and TRBJ2-1, with a possible D match to TRBD1 (6 bases). The V and J ends lost 1 base and 4 bases respectively, with 15 bases between them. The CDR3 covers 16 residues. Looked up from germline, CDR1 is SGDLS and CDR2 is YYNGEE. The CDR3 here is CASSVQATGFYNEQFF. DNA of the CDR3: TGTGCCAGCAGCGTACAAGCGACAGGATTTTACAATGAGCAGTTCTTC.

About this clonotype itself: At one end the junction does not follow the germline gene, possibly because of a read error. CDR3 sequence reads: CASSLSTWGNQPHHF. Here the CDR3 DNA reads TGCGCCAGCAGCCTATCCACGTGGGGCAATCAGCCCCATCATTTT. The J gene is TRBJ1-5, the V gene TRBV4-1; a possible D gene is TRBD1 (5 bases). The CDR3 has 15 amino acids. Germline CDR1 and CDR2: MGHRA and YSYEKL.

This clonotype has more than one count but fewer than ten. The gene calls are TRBV6-1 and TRBJ2-5; D is unresolved. CDR1 is MNHNS, CDR2 SASEGT, per germline. Trimming took off 0 bases at V and 1 base at J, with 12 bases between the two ends. The CDR3 is made up of 16 amino acids. The chain's CDR3 is CASSEALALLQETQYF. CDR3 nucleotide sequence: TGTGCCAGCAGTGAAGCGTTAGCTTTACTCCAAGAGACCCAGTACTTC.

This clonotype has just one count. V gene TRBV11-3 combines with J gene TRBJ2-3; tentatively, D is TRBD2 (6 bases). The CDR3 is 15 residues long. V lost 7 bases, J lost 5 bases, and 19 bases lay in between. The germline gives CDR1 SGHNT, CDR2 YENEEA. The CDR3 reads CASTLRDSDRDTQYF. CDR3 DNA sequence: TGTGCCAGCACCCTCAGGGACTCCGACAGAGATACGCAGTATTTT.

V is TRBV6-2 or TRBV6-3 and J is TRBJ2-4; D not resolved. The V end lost 6 bases, the J end lost 0 bases, and 15 bases lay between the germline ends. This CDR3 spans 16 amino acids. Germline loops: CDR1 MNHEY, CDR2 SVGEGT. CDR3 in DNA: TGTGCCAGCAGCCTTCGGACGACCAGAGCCAAAAACATTCAGTACTTC. Protein product: CASSLRTTRAKNIQYF.

This clonotype has more than one count but fewer than ten. This chain connects TRBV20-1 to TRBJ2-7; D is unclear. Between the trimmed V and J ends, which lost 6 bases and 0 bases, there was a span of 9 bases. CDR1 and CDR2 (germline): DFQATT, SNEGSKA (reference sequence). CDR3 length: 12 amino acids. CDR3 sequence (DNA): TGCAGTGCCTTACGCGTCTCCTACGAGCAGTACTTC. This translates into CSALRVSYEQYF.

The CDR3 nucleotides read TGCAGCGTTGAGGGGGGGAATCCGTTCACTGAAGCTTTCTTT. This translates into CSVEGGNPFTEAFF. This chain connects TRBV29-1 to TRBJ1-1, with a weak D call TRBD1 (5 bases). Per germline, CDR1 SQVTM and CDR2 ANQGSEA. The CDR3 is 14 amino acids. V was clipped by 3 bases and J by 4 bases, with 15 bases between them. Variable domain in full (rest from reference TRBV29-1 and TRBJ1-1): SAVISQKPSRDICQRGTSLTIQCQVDSQVTMMFWYRQQPGQSLTLIATANQGSEATYESGFVIDKFPISRPNLTFSTLTVSNMSPEDSSIYLCSVEGGNPFTEAFFGQGTRLTVV.

The table lists this clonotype with a few counts. J is TRBJ1-5 and V is TRBV12-3 or TRBV12-4; TRBD1 agrees at 7 bases. Unmatched junction bases numbered 13, after V lost 5 bases and J lost 6 bases. This CDR3 comprises 16 residues. DNA for the CDR3: TGTGCCAGCAGTCTTACAGGGGCCTCGGGTGGTCAGCCCCAGCATTTT. Residues: CASSLTGASGGQPQHF.

The V call is TRBV12-3 or TRBV12-4, the J call TRBJ2-7; D is undetermined. V was clipped by 7 bases and J by 1 base, with 11 bases between them. CDR3 size: 13 residues. CDR3 DNA: TGTGCCAGCATTTTCAAGGGTTCCTACGAGCAGTACTTC. It translates to CASIFKGSYEQYF.

This clonotype was seen just once. The gene calls are TRBV24-1 and TRBJ2-3; 7 nucleotides agree with TRBD1. After removal of 5 bases from V and 0 bases from J, the junction contained 4 bases not matched to a gene. The CDR3 is 15 amino acids. CDR1 is KGHDR, CDR2 SFDVKD, per germline. This chain's CDR3 is CATSVGTASTDTQYF. Here the CDR3 DNA reads TGTGCCACCAGTGTCGGGACAGCTAGCACAGATACGCAGTATTTT.

The chain carries TRBV6-1 and TRBJ1-5, with a weak D call TRBD1 (6 bases). CDR1 and CDR2 (germline): MNHNS, SASEGT. V was cut by 3 bases and J by 3 bases, with 12 bases left in between. The CDR3 is 15 residues long. The CDR3 DNA reads as TGTGCCAGCAGTGAGAGGGGGACCTTCAATCAGCCCCAGCATTTT. Protein product: CASSERGTFNQPQHF.

V is TRBV5-1 and J is TRBJ1-1, with D perhaps TRBD1 (6 bases). CDR1 is SGHRS, CDR2 YFSETQ, per germline. CDR3 length equals 16 residues. Between the trimmed V and J ends, which lost 0 bases and 4 bases, there was a span of 16 bases. Written as DNA, the CDR3 is TGCGCCAGCAGCTTGGAGCCAACAGGGATAGGCACTGAAGCTTTCTTT. This encodes CASSLEPTGIGTEAFF.

The table lists this clonotype with a few counts. The chain joins TRBV10-3 to TRBJ2-7, with TRBD2 matching over 8 bases. The CDR3 contains 14 residues. J gave up 5 bases and V 2 bases, and 5 bases lay outside the gene matches. Germline CDR1 and CDR2: ENHRY and SYGVKD. The CDR3 nucleotides are TGTGCCATCAGTGAGCCAGCGGGAGCCCACGAGCAGTACTTC. Translating it yields CAISEPAGAHEQYF.

The J gene is TRBJ2-1, the V gene TRBV7-8; possibly TRBD1 or TRBD2 for D (5 bases each). The length of the CDR3 is 15 residues. CDR1 and CDR2 (germline): SGHVS, FQNEAQ. Trimming took 6 bases from V and 4 from J, leaving 16 bases between them. CDR3 in amino acids: CASRYSRDLYNEQFF. In nucleotides, the CDR3 is TGTGCCAGCAGATACAGCCGGGACCTATACAATGAGCAGTTCTTC.